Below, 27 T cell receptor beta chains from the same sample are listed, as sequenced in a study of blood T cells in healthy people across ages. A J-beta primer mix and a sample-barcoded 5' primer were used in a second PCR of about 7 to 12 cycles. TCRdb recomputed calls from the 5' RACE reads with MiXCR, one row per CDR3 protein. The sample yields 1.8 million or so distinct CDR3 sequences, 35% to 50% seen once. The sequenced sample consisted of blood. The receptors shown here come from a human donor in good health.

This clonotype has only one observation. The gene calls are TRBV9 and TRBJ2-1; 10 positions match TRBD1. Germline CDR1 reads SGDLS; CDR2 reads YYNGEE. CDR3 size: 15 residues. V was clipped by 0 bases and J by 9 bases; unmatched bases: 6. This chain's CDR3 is CASSVAGQGHVEQFF. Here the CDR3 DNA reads TGTGCCAGCAGCGTAGCGGGACAGGGGCATGTTGAGCAGTTCTTC. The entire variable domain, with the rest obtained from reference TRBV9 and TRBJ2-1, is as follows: DSGVTQTPKHLITATGQRVTLRCSPRSGDLSVYWYQQSLDQGLQFLIQYYNGEERAKGNILERFSAQQFPDLHSELNLSSLELGDSALYFCASSVAGQGHVEQFFGPGTRLTVL.

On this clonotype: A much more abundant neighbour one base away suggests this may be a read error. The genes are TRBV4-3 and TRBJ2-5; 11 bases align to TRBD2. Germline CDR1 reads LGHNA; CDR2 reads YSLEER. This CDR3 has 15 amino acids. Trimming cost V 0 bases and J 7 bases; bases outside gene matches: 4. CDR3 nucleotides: TGCGCCAGCAGCCAAGATGCCGGACTAGCGGGGACCCAGTACTTC. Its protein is CASSQDAGLAGTQYF.

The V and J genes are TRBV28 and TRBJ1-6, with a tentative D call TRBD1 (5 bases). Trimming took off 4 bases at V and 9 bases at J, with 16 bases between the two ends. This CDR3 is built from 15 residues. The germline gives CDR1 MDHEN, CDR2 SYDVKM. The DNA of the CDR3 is TGTGCCAGCAGTTCCAGGGTTGGTATAGTTTCACCCCTCCACTTT. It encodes CASSSRVGIVSPLHF.

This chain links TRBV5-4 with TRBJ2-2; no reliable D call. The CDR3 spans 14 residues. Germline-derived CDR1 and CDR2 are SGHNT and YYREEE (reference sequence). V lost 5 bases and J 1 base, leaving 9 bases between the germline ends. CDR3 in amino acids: CASRIMGNTGELFF. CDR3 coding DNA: TGTGCCAGCAGGATCATGGGGAACACCGGGGAGCTGTTTTTT.

The CDR3 nucleotides are TGTGCCAGCAGGGGAGGTATCGGGACCCGTGATTCCTATGGCTACACCTTC. It yields the protein CASRGGIGTRDSYGYTF. V is TRBV28 and J is TRBJ1-2, with a weak D call TRBD1 (5 bases). Trimming left V 6 bases short and J 4 bases short, with 24 bases between. CDR1 is MDHEN and CDR2 is SYDVKM in the germline V gene. This CDR3 comprises 17 residues.

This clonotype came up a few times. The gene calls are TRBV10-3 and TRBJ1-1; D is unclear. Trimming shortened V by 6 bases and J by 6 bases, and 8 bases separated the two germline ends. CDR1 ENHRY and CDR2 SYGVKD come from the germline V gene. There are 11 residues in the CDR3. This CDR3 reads CAISRSAEAFF. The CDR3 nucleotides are TGTGCCATCAGCCGGAGCGCTGAAGCTTTCTTT.

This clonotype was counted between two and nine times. The CDR3 region is CSAPLGGLETQYF. DNA of the CDR3: TGCAGTGCCCCCTTGGGAGGGTTAGAGACCCAGTACTTC. The V call is TRBV20-1, the J call TRBJ2-5, with 7 bases fitting TRBD2. CDR1 DFQATT and CDR2 SNEGSKA come from the germline V gene (reference sequence). Trimming took 6 bases from V and 4 from J; bases not matched to a gene: 8. The CDR3 spans 13 residues.

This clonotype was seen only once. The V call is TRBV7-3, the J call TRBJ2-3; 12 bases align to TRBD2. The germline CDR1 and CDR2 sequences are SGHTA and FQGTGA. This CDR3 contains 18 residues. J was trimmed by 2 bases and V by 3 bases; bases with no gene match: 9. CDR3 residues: CASSFLRLAGVNTDTQYF. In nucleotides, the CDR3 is TGTGCCAGCAGCTTTCTCCGACTAGCGGGGGTAAACACAGATACGCAGTATTTT.

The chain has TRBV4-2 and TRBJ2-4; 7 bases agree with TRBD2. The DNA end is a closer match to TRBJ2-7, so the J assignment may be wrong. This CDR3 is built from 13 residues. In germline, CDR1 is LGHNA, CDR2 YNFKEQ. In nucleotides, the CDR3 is TGTGCCAGCAGTGGGGCGGGGGTGTACGAGCAGTACTTC. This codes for CASSGAGVYEQYF.

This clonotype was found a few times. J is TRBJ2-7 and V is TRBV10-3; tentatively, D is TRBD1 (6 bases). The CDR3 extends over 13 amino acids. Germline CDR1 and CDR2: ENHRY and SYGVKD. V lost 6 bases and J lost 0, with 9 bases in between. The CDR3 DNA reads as TGTGCCATCAGAGGGGGTAACTCCTACGAGCAGTACTTC. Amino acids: CAIRGGNSYEQYF.

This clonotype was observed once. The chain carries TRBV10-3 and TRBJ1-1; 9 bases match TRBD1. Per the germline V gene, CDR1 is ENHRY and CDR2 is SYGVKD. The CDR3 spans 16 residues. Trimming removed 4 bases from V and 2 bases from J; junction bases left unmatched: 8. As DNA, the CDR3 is TGTGCCATCAGTGGACAGGGGGGGTTATTTAACACTGAAGCTTTCTTT. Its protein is CAISGQGGLFNTEAFF.

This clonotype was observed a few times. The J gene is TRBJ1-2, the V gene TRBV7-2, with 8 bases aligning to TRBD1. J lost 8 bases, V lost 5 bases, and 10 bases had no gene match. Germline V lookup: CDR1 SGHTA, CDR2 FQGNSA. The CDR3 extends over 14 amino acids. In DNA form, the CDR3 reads TGTGCCAGCAGCCTACCGACAGGGGCCGGAGGCTACACCTTC. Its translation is CASSLPTGAGGYTF.

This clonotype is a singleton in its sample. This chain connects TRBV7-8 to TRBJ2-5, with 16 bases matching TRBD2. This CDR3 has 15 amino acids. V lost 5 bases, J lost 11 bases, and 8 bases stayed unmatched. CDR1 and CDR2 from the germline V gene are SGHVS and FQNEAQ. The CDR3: CASSLGLAGGPRQYF. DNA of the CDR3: TGTGCCAGCAGCCTGGGACTAGCGGGGGGGCCTAGGCAGTACTTC.

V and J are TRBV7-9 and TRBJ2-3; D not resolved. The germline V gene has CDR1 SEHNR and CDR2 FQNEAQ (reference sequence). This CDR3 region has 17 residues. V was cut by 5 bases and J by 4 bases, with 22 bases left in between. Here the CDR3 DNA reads TGTGCCAGCAGCCCATCCTTGACGGGTATAGGCGCAGATACGCAGTATTTT. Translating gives CASSPSLTGIGADTQYF.

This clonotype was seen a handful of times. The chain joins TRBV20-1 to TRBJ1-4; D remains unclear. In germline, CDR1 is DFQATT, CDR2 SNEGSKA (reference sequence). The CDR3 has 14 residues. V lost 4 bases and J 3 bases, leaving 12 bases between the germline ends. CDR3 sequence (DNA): TGCAGTGCTACCCCCGGGGTAGCTAATGAAAAACTGTTTTTT. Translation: CSATPGVANEKLFF.

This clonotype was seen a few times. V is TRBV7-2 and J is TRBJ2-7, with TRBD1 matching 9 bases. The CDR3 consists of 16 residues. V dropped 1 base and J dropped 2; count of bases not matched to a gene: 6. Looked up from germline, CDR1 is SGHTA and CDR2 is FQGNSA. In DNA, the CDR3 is TGTGCCAGCAGCTTAGTGGTCGGACAGGGGACCTACGAGCAGTACTTC. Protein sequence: CASSLVVGQGTYEQYF.

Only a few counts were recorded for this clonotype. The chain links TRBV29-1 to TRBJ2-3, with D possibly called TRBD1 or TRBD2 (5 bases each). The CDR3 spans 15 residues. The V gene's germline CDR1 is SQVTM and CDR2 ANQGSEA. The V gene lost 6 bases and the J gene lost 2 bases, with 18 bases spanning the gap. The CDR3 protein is CSVGRGQGDTDTQYF. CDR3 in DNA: TGCAGCGTAGGCCGAGGGCAGGGTGACACAGATACGCAGTATTTT.

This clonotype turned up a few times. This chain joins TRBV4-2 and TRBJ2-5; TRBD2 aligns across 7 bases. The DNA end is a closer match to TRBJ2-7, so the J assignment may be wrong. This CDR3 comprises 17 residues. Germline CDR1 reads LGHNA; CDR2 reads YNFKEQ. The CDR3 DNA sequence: TGTGCCAGCAGCCAAGATGTCACGTCAGCGGGGTACTACGAGCAGTACTTC. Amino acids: CASSQDVTSAGYYEQYF.

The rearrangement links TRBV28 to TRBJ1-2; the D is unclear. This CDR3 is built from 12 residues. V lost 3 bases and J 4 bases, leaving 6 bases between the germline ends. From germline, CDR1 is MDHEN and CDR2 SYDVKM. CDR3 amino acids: CASSFSAYGYTF. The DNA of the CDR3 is TGTGCCAGCAGTTTTTCGGCCTATGGCTACACCTTC.

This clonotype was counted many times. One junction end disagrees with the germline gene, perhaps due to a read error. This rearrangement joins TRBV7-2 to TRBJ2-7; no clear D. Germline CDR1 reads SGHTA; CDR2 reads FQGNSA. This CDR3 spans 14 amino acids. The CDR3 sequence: CASSLDGYSYEQYF. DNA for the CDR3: TGTGCCAGCAGTTTAGACGGATACTCCTACGAGCAGTACTTC.

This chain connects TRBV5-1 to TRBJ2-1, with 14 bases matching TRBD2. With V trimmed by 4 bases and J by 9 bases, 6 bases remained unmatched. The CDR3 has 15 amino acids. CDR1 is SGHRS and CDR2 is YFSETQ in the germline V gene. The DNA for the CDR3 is TGCGCCAGCAGCCCTGGGACTAGCGGGGGAGGTGAGCAGTTCTTC. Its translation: CASSPGTSGGGEQFF.

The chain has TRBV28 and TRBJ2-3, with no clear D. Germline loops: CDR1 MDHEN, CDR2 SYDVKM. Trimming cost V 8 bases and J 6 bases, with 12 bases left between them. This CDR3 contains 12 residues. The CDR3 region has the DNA TGTGCCAGCCGCCCTTATTTGGATACGCAGTATTTT. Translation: CASRPYLDTQYF.

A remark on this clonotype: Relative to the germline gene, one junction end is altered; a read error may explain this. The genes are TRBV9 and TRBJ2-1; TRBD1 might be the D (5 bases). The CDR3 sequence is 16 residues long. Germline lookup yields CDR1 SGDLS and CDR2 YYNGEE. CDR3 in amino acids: CASSVGILQDYNEQFF. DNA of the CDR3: TGCGCCAGCAGCGTAGGCATATTACAGGATTACAATGAGCAGTTCTTC.

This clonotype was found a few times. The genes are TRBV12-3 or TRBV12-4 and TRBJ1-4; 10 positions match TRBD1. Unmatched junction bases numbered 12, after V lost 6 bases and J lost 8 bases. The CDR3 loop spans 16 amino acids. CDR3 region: CASSNQFGTGAEKLFF. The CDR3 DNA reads TGTGCCAGCAGCAACCAGTTCGGGACAGGGGCCGAAAAACTGTTTTTT.

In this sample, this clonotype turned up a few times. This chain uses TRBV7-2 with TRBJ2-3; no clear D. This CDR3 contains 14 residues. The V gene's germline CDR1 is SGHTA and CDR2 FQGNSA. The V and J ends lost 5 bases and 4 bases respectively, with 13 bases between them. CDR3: CASSPSGFADTQYF. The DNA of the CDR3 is TGTGCCAGCAGCCCATCCGGGTTCGCAGATACGCAGTATTTT.

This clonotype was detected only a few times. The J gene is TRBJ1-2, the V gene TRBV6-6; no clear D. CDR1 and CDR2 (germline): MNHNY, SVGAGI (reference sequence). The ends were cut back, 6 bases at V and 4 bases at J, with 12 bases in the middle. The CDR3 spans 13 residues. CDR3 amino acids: CASSGRLLYGYTF. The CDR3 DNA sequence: TGTGCCAGCAGCGGACGGCTACTCTATGGCTACACCTTC.

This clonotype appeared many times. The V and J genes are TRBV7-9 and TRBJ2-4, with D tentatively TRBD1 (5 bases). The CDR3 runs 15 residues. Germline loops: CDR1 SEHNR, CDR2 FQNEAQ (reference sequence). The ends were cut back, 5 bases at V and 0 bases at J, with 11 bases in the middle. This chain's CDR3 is CASSHTGLAKNIQYF. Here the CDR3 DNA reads TGTGCCAGCAGCCACACAGGTCTAGCCAAAAACATTCAGTACTTC. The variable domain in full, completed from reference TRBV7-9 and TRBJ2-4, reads DTGVSQNPRHKITKRGQNVTFRCDPISEHNRLYWYRQTLGQGPEFLTYFQNEAQLEKSRLLSDRFSAERPKGSFSTLEIQRTEQGDSAMYLCASSHTGLAKNIQYFGAGTRLSVL.